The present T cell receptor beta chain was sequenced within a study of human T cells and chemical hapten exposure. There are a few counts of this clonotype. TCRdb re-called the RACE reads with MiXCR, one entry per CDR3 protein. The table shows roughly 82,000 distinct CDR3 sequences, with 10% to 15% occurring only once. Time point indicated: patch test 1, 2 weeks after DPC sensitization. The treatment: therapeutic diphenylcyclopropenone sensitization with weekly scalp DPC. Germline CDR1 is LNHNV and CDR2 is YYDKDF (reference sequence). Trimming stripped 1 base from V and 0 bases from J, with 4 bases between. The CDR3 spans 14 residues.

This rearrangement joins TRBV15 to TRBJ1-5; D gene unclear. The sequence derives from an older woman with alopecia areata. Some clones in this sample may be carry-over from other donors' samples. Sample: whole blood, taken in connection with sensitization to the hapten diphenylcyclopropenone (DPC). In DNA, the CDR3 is TGTGCCACCAGCAGAGGTTATAGCAATCAGCCCCAGCATTTT. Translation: CATSRGYSNQPQHF.